What follows are 12 T cell receptor beta chains derived from one specimen sequenced in a study of human T cells and chemical hapten exposure. A single record per CDR3 protein comes from TCRdb applying MiXCR to the RACE reads. The sample yields about 79,000 distinct CDR3 sequences, around 8.7% seen once. Time point: healthy volunteer bleed at 6 weeks. It was unfractionated whole blood from which total RNA was extracted. Sequenced sample: whole blood. The receptors come from a male donor in good health. Some clones in this sample may be carry-over from other donors' samples.

This clonotype was counted ten times or more. The J gene is TRBJ2-2, the V gene TRBV29-1; D not certain. Germline CDR1 is SQVTM and CDR2 is ANQGSEA. This CDR3 has 12 amino acids. V shed 3 bases and J shed 5 bases, with 7 bases lying between them. The CDR3 DNA reads as TGCAGCGTTGAGTCCGAAACCGGGGAGCTGTTTTTT. Translating it yields CSVESETGELFF.

This clonotype was counted a few times. CDR3 protein: CASSFRAGNTGELFF. CDR3 nucleotides: TGTGCCAGCAGTTTCCGAGCGGGGAACACCGGGGAGCTGTTTTTT. This rearrangement joins TRBV12-3 or TRBV12-4 to TRBJ2-2; D might be TRBD2 (6 bases). Between the trimmed V and J ends, which lost 3 bases and 1 base, there was a span of 9 bases. CDR3 length equals 15 residues.

V and J are TRBV6-4 and TRBJ2-1; D unclear. This CDR3 is built from 16 residues. The germline CDR1 and CDR2 sequences are MRHNA and SNTAGT. Trimming left V 3 bases short and J 5 bases short, with 17 bases between. The CDR3 is CASSESIDSPHNEQFF. In DNA form, the CDR3 reads TGTGCCAGCAGTGAAAGTATCGATTCGCCCCACAATGAGCAGTTCTTC.

This clonotype was detected ten times or more. The J gene is TRBJ2-7, the V gene TRBV12-3 or TRBV12-4; D remains ambiguous. The CDR3 has 12 residues. Between the trimmed V and J ends, which lost 5 bases and 2 bases, there was a span of 7 bases. CDR3 sequence (DNA): TGTGCCAGCAGTCACCCCCCCTACGAGCAGTACTTC. Translating gives CASSHPPYEQYF.

The chain combines TRBV6-6 with TRBJ2-5, with 11 nucleotides matching TRBD2. There are 16 residues in the CDR3. The V gene's germline CDR1 is MNHNY and CDR2 SVGAGI (reference sequence). The J segment lost 1 base and the V segment lost 6 bases, leaving 7 bases of the junction unmatched. The CDR3 region has the DNA TGTGCCAGCAGCCACGGACTAGCGGGCTCCCAAGAGACCCAGTACTTC. This translates into CASSHGLAGSQETQYF.

In this sample, this clonotype turned up a few times. The rearrangement joins TRBV20-1 to TRBJ2-3; D call uncertain. This CDR3 is built from 14 residues. V dropped 3 bases and J dropped 5 bases, with 15 bases sitting between them. Germline V CDR1 and CDR2: DFQATT, SNEGSKA (reference sequence). CDR3 loop: CSARPGDFGDTQYF. For the CDR3, the DNA is TGCAGTGCTAGGCCTGGGGATTTCGGAGATACGCAGTATTTT.

The genes are TRBV12-3 or TRBV12-4 and TRBJ1-5, with a weak D call TRBD1 (6 bases). Deletions cut 5 bases from V and 2 bases from J, with 13 bases between. The CDR3 runs to 15 residues. The CDR3 DNA follows: TGTGCCAGCAGTATACAGGGCTGGGGCAATCAGCCCCAGCATTTT. Its translation is CASSIQGWGNQPQHF.

This clonotype was observed a few times. The chain carries TRBV11-1 and TRBJ2-1; weak D call: TRBD1 (6 bases). Germline CDR1 and CDR2: SGHAT and FQDESV (reference sequence). The CDR3 covers 16 residues. Between the trimmed V and J ends, which lost 5 bases and 4 bases, there was a span of 18 bases. The DNA of the CDR3 is TGTGCCAGCAGCCCCCGGTCCGACAGGCTATACAATGAGCAGTTCTTC. Amino acid sequence: CASSPRSDRLYNEQFF.

This sequence joins TRBV6-2 or TRBV6-3 and TRBJ2-1; possible D gene TRBD1, 6 bases. Germline V gene data show CDR1 as MNHEY and CDR2 as SVGEGT. V was clipped by 5 bases and J by 0 bases, with 8 bases between them. CDR3 length: 14 amino acids. CDR3 sequence: CASSPDSSYNEQFF. The CDR3 DNA reads TGTGCCAGCAGTCCGGACAGCTCCTACAATGAGCAGTTCTTC.

The chain uses TRBV20-1 and TRBJ2-7; 11 nucleotides align to TRBD2. The CDR3 has 20 residues. Germline loops: CDR1 DFQATT, CDR2 SNEGSKA (reference sequence). Unmatched junction bases numbered 17, after V lost 0 bases and J lost 1 base. The CDR3 reads CSARDLVWASGRLISYEQYF. The CDR3 DNA reads TGCAGTGCTAGAGATCTTGTTTGGGCTAGCGGGAGGCTTATTTCCTACGAGCAGTACTTC.

This clonotype was counted many times. The chain joins TRBV29-1 to TRBJ1-2; a possible D gene is TRBD1 (6 bases). Germline V gene data show CDR1 as SQVTM and CDR2 as ANQGSEA. CDR3 length: 12 residues. The ends were cut back, 4 bases at V and 5 bases at J, with 11 bases in the middle. The DNA of the CDR3 is TGCAGCGTTGGGACAGTAACTTATGGCTACACCTTC. This gives the protein CSVGTVTYGYTF.

The chain employs TRBV7-8 and TRBJ1-5, with D uncertain. The germline V and J ends were trimmed by 0 bases and 0 bases, with 9 bases remaining between them. This CDR3 comprises 16 residues. Germline CDR1 and CDR2: SGHVS and FQNEAQ. CDR3: CASSLANGVSNQPQHF. In nucleotides, the CDR3 is TGTGCCAGCAGCTTAGCAAATGGGGTTAGCAATCAGCCCCAGCATTTT.